This T cell receptor (beta chain) was captured by sequencing in a study of shared T cell receptors in the human thymus (TCRdb year 2021). Turning to the overall study: The study examined how self-reactive, shared T-cell receptor alpha chains are generated in the human thymus.

The CDR3 sequence holds 14 residues, the cysteine and phenylalanine included. Only the CDR3 part of the read is kept: 42 bases, read in frame from the first base. The germline V gene specifies SGHRS as CDR1 and YFSETQ as CDR2. The V end loses 0 bases and the J end loses 0 bases, and a stretch of 6 bases separates them. In regard to this clone: No cognate antigen has been identified for it. No base quality information exists; no much larger clone differs at one position.

The receptor library was made with the immunoSEQ multiplex PCR assay. Sourced from immuneACCESS, this table was stored by TCRdb with only in-frame sequences that have V and J called. A share of the clones is absent; for the studies checked, an unresolved V gene accounts for under half, and the remainder has no known explanation. The sample includes about 710,000 clones, with 70% to 90% observed a single time. The ten largest clones take up 0.0094% of the sample. These data are also associated with another study on human thymus T cells. Taken from the second paper: Immunologically healthy infants undergoing open corrective cardiac surgery for congenital heart defects in Finland were used as donors. Thymus tissue was collected as surgical resects that were removed during corrective cardiac surgery. Usage of V and J gene segments appeared to be biased in both the thymic and the peripheral blood repertoires. Highly overlapping thymic TCR repertoires among unrelated individuals were reported in the related research. TCR alpha and beta repertoires from roughly eight infant thymus samples and a few related peripheral blood samples were characterized in the study. Donor ages ranging from about 7 to 250 days were recorded, and over 5 male and a couple of female infants were included in the cohort. Thymocytes were freed from the tissue by mechanical means and kept at -70 degrees C as pellets of roughly 9.5-31 million cells. Genomic DNA was extracted from frozen cell pellets with a QIAsymphony instrument. Using the immunoSEQ multiplex PCR assay, the TCRB and TCRAD loci were amplified from a standardized quantity of quality-controlled genomic DNA. The amplicons covered the V(D)J region and were long enough to include the CDR3 and to identify the V and J genes. The commercial immunoSEQ service was used to sequence amplicons on an Illumina platform. Primer bias and sequencing errors were corrected as previously described, and TCRAD and TCRB were defined on the basis of the IMGT database. Analysis of the repertoires was done with immunoSEQ Analyzer 3.0 and VDJTools and included basic statistics, V/J segment usage, diversity estimates, rarefaction and pairwise overlap. To estimate diversity, the Chao1, ChaoE, Efron-Thisted, Shannon and inverse Simpson indices were applied, and diversity was also estimated on datasets down-sampled to the smallest sample. Repertoire overlap was assessed by strict matching of CDR3 nucleotide sequence, V gene and J gene, and clustering was done by Jaccard-based multidimensional scaling. On average, around 810,000 unique TCRB clonotypes were obtained from thymus samples, compared with approximately 84,000 from blood samples.

The receptor's source is a boy less than two years old with a congenital heart defect. Donor details come from another sample of the same person, matched by shared clones. The V and J segments used are TRBV5-1 and TRBJ1-2, with an unclear D gene assignment. The sample consisted of thymocytes. The encoded CDR3 is CASSLGVTNYGYTF. Read as DNA, the sequence is TGCGCCAGCAGCTTGGGAGTTACTAACTATGGCTACACCTTC.